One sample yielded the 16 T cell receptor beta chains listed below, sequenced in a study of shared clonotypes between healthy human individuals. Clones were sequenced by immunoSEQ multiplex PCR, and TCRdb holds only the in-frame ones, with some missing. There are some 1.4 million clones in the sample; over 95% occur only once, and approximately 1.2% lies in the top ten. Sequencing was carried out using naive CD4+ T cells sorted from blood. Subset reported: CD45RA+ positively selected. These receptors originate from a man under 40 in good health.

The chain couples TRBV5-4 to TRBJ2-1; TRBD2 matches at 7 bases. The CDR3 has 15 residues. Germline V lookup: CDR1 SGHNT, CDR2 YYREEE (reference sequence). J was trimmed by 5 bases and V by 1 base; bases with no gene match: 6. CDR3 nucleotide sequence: TGTGCCAGCAGCTTGAGTCGGGAGGATCACAATGAGCAGTTCTTC. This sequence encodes CASSLSREDHNEQFF.

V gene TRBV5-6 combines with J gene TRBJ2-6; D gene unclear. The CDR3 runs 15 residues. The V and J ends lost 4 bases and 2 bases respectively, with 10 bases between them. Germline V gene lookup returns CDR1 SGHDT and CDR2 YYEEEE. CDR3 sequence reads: CASSRRMTGANVLTF. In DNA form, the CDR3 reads TGTGCCAGCAGCAGACGAATGACTGGGGCCAACGTCCTGACTTTC.

CDR3: CASSTPGRTYEQYF. CDR3 DNA: TGTGCCAGCAGTACCCCGGGACGGACCTACGAGCAGTACTTC. This sequence joins TRBV25-1 and TRBJ2-7; TRBD1 or TRBD2 may be the D gene (5 bases each). Germline V gene lookup returns CDR1 MGHDK and CDR2 SYGVNS. This CDR3 contains 14 residues. Trimming left V 5 bases short and J 2 bases short, with 13 bases between.

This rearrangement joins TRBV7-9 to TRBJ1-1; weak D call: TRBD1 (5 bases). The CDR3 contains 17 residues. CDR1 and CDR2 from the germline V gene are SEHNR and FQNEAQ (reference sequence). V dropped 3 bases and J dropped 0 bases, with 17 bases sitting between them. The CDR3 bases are TGTGCCAGCAGCTTCAAGGACCGGGGGAAATTGAACACTGAAGCTTTCTTT. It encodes CASSFKDRGKLNTEAFF.

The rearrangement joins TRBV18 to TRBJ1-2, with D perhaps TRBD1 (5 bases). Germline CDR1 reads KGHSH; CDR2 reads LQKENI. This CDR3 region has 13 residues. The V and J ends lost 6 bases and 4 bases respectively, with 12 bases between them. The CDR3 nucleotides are TGTGCCAGCTCTGCTTCCGGGACCTATGGCTACACCTTC. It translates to CASSASGTYGYTF. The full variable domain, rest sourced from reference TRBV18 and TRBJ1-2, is NAGVMQNPRHLVRRRGQEARLRCSPMKGHSHVYWYRQLPEEGLKFMVYLQKENIIDESGMPKERFSAEFPKEGPSILRIQQVVRGDSAAYFCASSASGTYGYTFGSGTRLTVV.

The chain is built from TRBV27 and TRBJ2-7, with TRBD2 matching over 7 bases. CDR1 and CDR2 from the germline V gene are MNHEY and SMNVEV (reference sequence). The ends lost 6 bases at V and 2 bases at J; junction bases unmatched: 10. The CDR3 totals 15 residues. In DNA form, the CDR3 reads TGTGCCAGCAGGCCTTTAGGGAGGGCCCCCTACGAGCAGTACTTC. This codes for CASRPLGRAPYEQYF.

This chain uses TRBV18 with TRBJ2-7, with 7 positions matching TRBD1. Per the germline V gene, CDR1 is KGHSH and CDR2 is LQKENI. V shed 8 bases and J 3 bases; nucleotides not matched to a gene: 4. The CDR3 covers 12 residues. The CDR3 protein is CASTGQDYEQYF. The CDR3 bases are TGTGCCAGCACTGGACAGGACTACGAGCAGTACTTC.

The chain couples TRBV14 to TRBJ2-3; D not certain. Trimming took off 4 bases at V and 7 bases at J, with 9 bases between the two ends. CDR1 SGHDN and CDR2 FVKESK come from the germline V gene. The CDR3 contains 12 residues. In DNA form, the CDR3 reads TGTGCCAGCAGCCTTAACCCGCATACGCAGTATTTT. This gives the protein CASSLNPHTQYF.

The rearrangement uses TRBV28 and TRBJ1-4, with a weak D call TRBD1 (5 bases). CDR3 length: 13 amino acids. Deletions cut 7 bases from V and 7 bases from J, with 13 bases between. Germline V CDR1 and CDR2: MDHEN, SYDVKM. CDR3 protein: CASTFGGGEKLFF. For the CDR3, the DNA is TGTGCCAGCACCTTCGGGGGGGGTGAAAAACTGTTTTTT.

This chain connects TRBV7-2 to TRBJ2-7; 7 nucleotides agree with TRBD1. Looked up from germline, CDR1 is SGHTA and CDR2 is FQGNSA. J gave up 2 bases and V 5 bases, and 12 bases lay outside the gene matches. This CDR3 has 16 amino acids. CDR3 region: CASSATRGGPTYEQYF. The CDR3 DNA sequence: TGTGCCAGCAGCGCAACCCGAGGGGGCCCTACCTACGAGCAGTACTTC.

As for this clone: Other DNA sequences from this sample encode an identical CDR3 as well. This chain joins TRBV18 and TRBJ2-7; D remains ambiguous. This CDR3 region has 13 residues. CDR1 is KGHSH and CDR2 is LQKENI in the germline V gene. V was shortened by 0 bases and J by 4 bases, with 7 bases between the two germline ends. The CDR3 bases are TGTGCCAGCTCACCACCTAGCAGATACGAGCAGTACTTC. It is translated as CASSPPSRYEQYF.

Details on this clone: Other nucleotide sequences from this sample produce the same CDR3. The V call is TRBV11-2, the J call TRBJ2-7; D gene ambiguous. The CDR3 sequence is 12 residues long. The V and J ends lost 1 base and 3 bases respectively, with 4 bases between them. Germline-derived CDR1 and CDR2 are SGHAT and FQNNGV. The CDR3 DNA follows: TGTGCCAGCAGCTTAGGGGTCTACGAGCAGTACTTC. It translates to CASSLGVYEQYF.

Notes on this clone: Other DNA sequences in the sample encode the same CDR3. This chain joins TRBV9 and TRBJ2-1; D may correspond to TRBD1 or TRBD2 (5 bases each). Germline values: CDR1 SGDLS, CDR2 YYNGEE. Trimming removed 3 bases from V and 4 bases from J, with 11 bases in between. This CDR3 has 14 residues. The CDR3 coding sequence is TGTGCCAGCAGCGCGAGGGGCTCATACAATGAGCAGTTCTTC. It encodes CASSARGSYNEQFF. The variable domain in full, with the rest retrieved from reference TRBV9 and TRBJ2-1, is DSGVTQTPKHLITATGQRVTLRCSPRSGDLSVYWYQQSLDQGLQFLIQYYNGEERAKGNILERFSAQQFPDLHSELNLSSLELGDSALYFCASSARGSYNEQFFGPGTRLTVL.

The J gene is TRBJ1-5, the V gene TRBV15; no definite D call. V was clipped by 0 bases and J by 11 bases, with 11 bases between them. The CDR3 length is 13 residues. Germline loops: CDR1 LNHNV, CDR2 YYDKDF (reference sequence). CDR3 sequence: CATSRERVRAQHF. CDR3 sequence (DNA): TGTGCCACCAGCAGAGAGAGGGTTCGGGCCCAGCATTTT.

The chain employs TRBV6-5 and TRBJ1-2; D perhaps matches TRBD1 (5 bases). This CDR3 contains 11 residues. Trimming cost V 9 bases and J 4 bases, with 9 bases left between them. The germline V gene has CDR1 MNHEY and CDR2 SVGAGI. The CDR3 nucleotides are TGTGCCAGTACAGGTCGCTATGGCTACACCTTC. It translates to CASTGRYGYTF.

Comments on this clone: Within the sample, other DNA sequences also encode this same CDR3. The CDR3 here is CASSLRLAGGRNEQFF. The CDR3 nucleotides are TGTGCCAGCAGCCTAAGACTAGCGGGAGGGAGAAATGAGCAGTTCTTC. The rearrangement joins TRBV7-2 to TRBJ2-1; 14 nucleotides line up with TRBD2. This CDR3 is 16 amino acids long. Trimming cost V 5 bases and J 7 bases; bases outside gene matches: 7. The germline V gene encodes CDR1 SGHTA and CDR2 FQGNSA.